This T cell receptor beta chain was recovered during a study of cytomegalovirus exposure and HLA in healthy donors. The CDR3 totals 13 residues. The V end lost 5 bases, the J end lost 2 bases, and 13 bases lay between the germline ends. Per the germline V gene, CDR1 is SQVTM and CDR2 is ANQGSEA. The PCR used 60 Vbeta and 13 Jbeta primers. Measured with immunoSEQ multiplex PCR; TCRdb has only the in-frame clones, and not every one. The sample lists about 98,000 clones; under 75% were seen once. The table lists this clone with a count of one. Sequenced input: PBMCs. The TCR sequence derives from a female donor in good health and CMV-seronegative. The J gene is TRBJ2-7, the V gene TRBV29-1, with a weak D call TRBD1 (5 bases). CDR3 nucleotide sequence: TGCAGCGTTACAGGTTCCGCCACCTACGAGCAGTACTTC. The encoded protein is CSVTGSATYEQYF.